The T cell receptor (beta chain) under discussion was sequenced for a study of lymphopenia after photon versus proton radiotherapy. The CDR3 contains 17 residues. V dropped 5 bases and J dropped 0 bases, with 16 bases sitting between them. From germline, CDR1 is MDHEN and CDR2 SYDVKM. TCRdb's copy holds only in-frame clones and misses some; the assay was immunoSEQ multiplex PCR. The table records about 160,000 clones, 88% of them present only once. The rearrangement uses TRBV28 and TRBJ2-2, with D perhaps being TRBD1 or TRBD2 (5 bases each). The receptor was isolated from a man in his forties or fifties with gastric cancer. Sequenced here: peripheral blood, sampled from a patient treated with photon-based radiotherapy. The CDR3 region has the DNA TGTGCCAGCAGTCGACCCCCAGGGACCCCGAACACCGGGGAGCTGTTTTTT. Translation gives CASSRPPGTPNTGELFF.